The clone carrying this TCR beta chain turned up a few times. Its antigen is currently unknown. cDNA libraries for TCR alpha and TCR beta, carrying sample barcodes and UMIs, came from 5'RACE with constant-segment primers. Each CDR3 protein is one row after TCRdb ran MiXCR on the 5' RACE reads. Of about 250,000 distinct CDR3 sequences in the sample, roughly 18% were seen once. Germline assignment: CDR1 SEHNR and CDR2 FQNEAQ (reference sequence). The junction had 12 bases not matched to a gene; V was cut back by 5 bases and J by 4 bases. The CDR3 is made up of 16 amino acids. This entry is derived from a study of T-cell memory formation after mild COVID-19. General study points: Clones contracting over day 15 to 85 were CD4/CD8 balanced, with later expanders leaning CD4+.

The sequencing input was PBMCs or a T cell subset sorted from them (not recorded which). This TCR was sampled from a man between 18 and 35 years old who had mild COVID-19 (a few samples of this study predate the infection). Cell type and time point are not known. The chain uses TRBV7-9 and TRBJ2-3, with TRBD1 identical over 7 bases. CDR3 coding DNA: TGTGCCAGCAGCGTCCCGGGACAGTACTTCCCAGATACGCAGTATTTT. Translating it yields CASSVPGQYFPDTQYF.